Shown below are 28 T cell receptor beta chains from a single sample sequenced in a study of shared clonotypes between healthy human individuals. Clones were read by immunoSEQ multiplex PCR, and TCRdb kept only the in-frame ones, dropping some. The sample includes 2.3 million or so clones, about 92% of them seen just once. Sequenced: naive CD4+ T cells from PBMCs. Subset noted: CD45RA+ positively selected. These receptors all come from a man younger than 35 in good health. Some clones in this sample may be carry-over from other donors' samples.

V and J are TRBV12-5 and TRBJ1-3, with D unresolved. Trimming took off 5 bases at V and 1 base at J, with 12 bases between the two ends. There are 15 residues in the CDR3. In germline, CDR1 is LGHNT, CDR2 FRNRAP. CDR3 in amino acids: CASGLLGGSGNTIYF. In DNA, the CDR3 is TGTGCTAGTGGTCTCCTCGGTGGGTCTGGAAACACCATATATTTT.

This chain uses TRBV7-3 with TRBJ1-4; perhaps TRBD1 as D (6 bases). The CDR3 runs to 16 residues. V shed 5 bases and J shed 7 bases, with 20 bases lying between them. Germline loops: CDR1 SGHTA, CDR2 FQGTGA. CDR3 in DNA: TGTGCCAGCAGCCAAGATCGGGGACACACTGGTGAAAAACTGTTTTTT. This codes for CASSQDRGHTGEKLFF.

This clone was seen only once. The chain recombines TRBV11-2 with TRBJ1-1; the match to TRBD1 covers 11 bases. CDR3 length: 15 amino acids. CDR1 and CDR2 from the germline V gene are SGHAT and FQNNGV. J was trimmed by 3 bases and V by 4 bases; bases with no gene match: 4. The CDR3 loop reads CASSSGTGGDTEAFF. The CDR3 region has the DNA TGTGCCAGCAGCTCCGGGACAGGGGGTGACACTGAAGCTTTCTTT.

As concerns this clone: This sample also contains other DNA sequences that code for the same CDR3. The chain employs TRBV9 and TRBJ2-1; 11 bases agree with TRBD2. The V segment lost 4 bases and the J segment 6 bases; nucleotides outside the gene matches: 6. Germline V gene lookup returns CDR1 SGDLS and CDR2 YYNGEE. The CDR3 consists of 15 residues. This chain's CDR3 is CASSRLAGGGNEQFF. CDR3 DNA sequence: TGTGCCAGCAGCCGGCTAGCGGGAGGTGGCAATGAGCAGTTCTTC.

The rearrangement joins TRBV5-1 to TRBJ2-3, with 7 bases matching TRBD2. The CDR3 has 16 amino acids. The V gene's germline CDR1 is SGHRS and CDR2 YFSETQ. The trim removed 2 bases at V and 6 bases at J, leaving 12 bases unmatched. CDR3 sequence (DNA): TGCGCCAGCAGCTTACTTAGCGGGCCGAAGGGGGATACGCAGTATTTT. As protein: CASSLLSGPKGDTQYF. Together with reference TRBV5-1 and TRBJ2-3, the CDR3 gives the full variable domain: KAGVTQTPRYLIKTRGQQVTLSCSPISGHRSVSWYQQTPGQGLQFLFEYFSETQRNKGNFPGRFSGRQFSNSRSEMNVSTLELGDSALYLCASSLLSGPKGDTQYFGPGTRLTVL.

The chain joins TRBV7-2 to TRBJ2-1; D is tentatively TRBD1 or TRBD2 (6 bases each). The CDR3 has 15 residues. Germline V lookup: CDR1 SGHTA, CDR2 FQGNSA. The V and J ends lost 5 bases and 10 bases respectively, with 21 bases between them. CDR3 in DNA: TGTGCCAGCAGCCGCCATTTCGGACGAGGGGGGGAGCAGTTCTTC. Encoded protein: CASSRHFGRGGEQFF.

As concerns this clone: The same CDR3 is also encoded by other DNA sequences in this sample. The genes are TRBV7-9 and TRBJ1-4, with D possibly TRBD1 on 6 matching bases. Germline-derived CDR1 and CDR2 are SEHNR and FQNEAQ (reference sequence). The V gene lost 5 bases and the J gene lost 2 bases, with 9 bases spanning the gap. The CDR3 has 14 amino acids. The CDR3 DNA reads TGTGCCAGCAGCCTAGGACAGACTAATGAAAAACTGTTTTTT. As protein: CASSLGQTNEKLFF.

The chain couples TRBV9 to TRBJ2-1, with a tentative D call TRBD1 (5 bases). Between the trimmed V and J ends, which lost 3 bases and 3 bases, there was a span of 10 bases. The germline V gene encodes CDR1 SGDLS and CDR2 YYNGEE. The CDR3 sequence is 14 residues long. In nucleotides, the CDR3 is TGTGCCAGCAGCGGGGCAGGGTTCTACAATGAGCAGTTCTTC. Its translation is CASSGAGFYNEQFF.

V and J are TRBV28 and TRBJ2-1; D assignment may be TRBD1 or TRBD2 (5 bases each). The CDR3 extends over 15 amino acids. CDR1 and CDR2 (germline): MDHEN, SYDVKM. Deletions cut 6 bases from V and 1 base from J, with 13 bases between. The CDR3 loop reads CASSPVWGSYNEQFF. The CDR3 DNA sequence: TGTGCCAGCAGCCCCGTTTGGGGGTCCTACAATGAGCAGTTCTTC.

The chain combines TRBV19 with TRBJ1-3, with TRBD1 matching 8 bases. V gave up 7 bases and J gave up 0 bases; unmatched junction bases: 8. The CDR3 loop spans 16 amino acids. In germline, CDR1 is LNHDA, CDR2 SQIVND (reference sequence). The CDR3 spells CASNEPGQGSGNTIYF. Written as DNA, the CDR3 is TGTGCCAGTAACGAACCCGGACAGGGCTCTGGAAACACCATATATTTT. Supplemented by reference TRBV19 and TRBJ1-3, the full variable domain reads DGGITQSPKYLFRKEGQNVTLSCEQNLNHDAMYWYRQDPGQGLRLIYYSQIVNDFQKGDIAEGYSVSREKKESFPLTVTSAQKNPTAFYLCASNEPGQGSGNTIYFGEGSWLTVV.

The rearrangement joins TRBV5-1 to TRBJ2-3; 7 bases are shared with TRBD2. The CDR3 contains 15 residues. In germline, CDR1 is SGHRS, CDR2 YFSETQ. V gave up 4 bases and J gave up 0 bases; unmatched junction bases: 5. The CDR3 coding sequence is TGCGCCAGCAGCCCAATTAGCGGGAGCACAGATACGCAGTATTTT. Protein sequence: CASSPISGSTDTQYF.

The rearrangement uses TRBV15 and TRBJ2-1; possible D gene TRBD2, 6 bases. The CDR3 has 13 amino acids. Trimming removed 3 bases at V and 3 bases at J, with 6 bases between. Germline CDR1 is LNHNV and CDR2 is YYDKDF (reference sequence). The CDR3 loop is CATSRDYYNEQFF. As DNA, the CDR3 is TGTGCCACCAGCAGGGACTACTACAATGAGCAGTTCTTC.

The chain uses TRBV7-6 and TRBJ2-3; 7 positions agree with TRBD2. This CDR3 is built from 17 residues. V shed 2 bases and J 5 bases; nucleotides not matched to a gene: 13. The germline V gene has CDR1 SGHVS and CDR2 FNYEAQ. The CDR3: CASSLTPLAVPLDTQYF. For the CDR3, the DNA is TGTGCCAGCAGCTTAACCCCGCTAGCGGTACCCCTAGATACGCAGTATTTT.

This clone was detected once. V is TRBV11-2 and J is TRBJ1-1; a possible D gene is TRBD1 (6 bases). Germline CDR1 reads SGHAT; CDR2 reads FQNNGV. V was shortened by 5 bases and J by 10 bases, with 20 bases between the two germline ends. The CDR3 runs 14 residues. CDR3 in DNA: TGTGCCAGCAGCCCCGGACAGTTCCCTGGGTCAGCTTTCTTT. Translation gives CASSPGQFPGSAFF.

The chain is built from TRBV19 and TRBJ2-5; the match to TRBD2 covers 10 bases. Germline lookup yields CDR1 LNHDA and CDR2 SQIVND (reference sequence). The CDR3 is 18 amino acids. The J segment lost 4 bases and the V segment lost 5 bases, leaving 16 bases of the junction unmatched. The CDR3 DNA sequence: TGTGCCAGTAGTTTCGGACTAGCGGACCCCGGAGGGGGAGAGACCCAGTACTTC. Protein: CASSFGLADPGGGETQYF. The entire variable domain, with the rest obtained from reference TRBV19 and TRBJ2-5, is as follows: DGGITQSPKYLFRKEGQNVTLSCEQNLNHDAMYWYRQDPGQGLRLIYYSQIVNDFQKGDIAEGYSVSREKKESFPLTVTSAQKNPTAFYLCASSFGLADPGGGETQYFGPGTRLLVL.

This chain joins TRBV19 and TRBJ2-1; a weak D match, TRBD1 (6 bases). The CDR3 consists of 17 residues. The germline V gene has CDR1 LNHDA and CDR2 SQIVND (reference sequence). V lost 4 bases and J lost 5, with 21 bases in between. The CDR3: CASSTSPAGALNNEQFF. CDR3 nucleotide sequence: TGTGCCAGTAGTACCTCGCCGGCAGGGGCGCTGAACAATGAGCAGTTCTTC.

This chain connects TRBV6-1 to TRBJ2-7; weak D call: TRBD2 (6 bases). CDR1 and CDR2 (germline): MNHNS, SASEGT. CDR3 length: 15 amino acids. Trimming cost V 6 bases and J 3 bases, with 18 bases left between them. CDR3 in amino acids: CASRPLASLNYEQYF. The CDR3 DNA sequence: TGTGCCAGCAGACCCCTAGCGAGTCTAAACTACGAGCAGTACTTC.

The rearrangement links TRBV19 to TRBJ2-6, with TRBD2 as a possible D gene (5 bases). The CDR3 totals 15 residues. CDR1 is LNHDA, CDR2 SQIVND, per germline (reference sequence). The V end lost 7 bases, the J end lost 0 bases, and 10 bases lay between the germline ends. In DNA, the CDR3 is TGTGCCAGTACTGTGGGGAGCTCTGGGGCCAACGTCCTGACTTTC. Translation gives CASTVGSSGANVLTF.

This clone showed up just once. DNA for the CDR3: TGTGCCAGCAGCTTAAGGGATACCACACCTTATCAGCCCCAGCATTTT. It codes for CASSLRDTTPYQPQHF. The rearrangement joins TRBV7-8 to TRBJ1-5; D not resolved. Germline CDR1 SGHVS, CDR2 FQNEAQ. The V end was cut by 2 bases, the J end by 5 bases, with 16 bases between. The CDR3 has 16 amino acids.

CDR3 in DNA: TGTGCCAGCACCAAAACTGGACTAGCGTTTAGTGGTGAGCAGTTCTTC. This codes for CASTKTGLAFSGEQFF. The rearrangement joins TRBV28 to TRBJ2-1, with 9 bases matching TRBD2. The germline gives CDR1 MDHEN, CDR2 SYDVKM. CDR3 length equals 16 residues. V trimming: 7 bases; J trimming: 9 bases; junction bases outside the gene matches: 16.

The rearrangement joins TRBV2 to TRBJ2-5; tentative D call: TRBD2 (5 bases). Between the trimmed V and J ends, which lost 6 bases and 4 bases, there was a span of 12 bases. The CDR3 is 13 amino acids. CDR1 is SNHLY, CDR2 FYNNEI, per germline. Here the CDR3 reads CASSVAGRETQYF. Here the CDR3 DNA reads TGTGCCAGCAGCGTCGCGGGCAGAGAGACCCAGTACTTC.

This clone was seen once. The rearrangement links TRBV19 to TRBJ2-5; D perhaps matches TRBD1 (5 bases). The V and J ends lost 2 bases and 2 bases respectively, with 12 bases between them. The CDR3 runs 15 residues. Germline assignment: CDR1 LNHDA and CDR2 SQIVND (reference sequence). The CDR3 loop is CASSIRWQGQETQYF. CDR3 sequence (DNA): TGTGCCAGTAGTATAAGATGGCAGGGACAAGAGACCCAGTACTTC.

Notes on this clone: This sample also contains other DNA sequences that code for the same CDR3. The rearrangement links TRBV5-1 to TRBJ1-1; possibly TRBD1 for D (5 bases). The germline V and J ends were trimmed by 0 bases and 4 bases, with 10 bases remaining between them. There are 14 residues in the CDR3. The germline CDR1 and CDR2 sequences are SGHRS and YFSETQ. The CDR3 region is CASSLAGGSTEAFF. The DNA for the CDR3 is TGCGCCAGCAGCTTGGCTGGGGGGAGCACTGAAGCTTTCTTT.

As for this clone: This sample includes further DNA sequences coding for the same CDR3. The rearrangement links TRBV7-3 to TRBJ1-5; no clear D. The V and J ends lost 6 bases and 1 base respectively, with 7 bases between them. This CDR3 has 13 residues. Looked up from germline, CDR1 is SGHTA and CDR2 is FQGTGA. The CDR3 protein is CASSAGSNQPQHF. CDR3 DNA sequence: TGTGCCAGCAGTGCCGGAAGCAATCAGCCCCAGCATTTT.

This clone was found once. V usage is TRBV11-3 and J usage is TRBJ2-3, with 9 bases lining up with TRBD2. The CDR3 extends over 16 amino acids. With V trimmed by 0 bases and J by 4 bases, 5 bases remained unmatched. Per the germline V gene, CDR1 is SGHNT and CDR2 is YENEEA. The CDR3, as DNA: TGTGCCAGCAGCTTAGATCCTAGCGGGAACCCAGATACGCAGTATTTT. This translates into CASSLDPSGNPDTQYF. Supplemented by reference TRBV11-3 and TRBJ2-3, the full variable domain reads EAGVVQSPRYKIIEKKQPVAFWCNPISGHNTLYWYLQNLGQGPELLIRYENEEAVDDSQLPKDRFSAERLKGVDSTLKIQPAELGDSAVYLCASSLDPSGNPDTQYFGPGTRLTVL.

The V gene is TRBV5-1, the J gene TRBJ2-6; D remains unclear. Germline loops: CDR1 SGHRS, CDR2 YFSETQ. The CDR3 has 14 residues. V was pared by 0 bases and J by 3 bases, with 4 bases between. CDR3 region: CASSLEGGANVLTF. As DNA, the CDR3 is TGCGCCAGCAGCTTGGAAGGTGGGGCCAACGTCCTGACTTTC.

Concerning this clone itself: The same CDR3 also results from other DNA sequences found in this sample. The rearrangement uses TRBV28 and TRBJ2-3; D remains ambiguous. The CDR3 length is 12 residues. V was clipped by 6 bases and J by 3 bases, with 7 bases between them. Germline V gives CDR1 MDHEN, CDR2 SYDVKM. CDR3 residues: CASSPSTDTQYF. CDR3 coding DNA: TGTGCCAGCAGCCCAAGTACAGATACGCAGTATTTT.

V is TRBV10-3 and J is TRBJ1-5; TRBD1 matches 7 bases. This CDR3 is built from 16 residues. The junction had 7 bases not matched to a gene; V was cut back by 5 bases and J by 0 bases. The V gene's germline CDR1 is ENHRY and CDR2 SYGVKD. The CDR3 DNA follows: TGTGCCATCAGTTCACAGGGGACCCTTAGCAATCAGCCCCAGCATTTT. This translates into CAISSQGTLSNQPQHF.